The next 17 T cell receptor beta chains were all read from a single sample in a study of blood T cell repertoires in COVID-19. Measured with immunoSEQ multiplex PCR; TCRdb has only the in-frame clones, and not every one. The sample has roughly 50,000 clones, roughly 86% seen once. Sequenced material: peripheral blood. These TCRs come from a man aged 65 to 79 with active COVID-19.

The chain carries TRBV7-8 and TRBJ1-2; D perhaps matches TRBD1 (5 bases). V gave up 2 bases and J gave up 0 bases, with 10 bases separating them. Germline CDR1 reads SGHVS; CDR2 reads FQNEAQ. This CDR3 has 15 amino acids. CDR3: CASSLIGVANYGYTF. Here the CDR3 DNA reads TGTGCCAGCAGCTTAATAGGGGTGGCTAACTATGGCTACACCTTC.

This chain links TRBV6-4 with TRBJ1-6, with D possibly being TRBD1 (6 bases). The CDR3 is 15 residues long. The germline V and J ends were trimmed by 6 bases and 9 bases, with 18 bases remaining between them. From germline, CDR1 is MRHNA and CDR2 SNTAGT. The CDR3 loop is CASSSQGNSASPLHF. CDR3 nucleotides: TGTGCCAGCAGCTCTCAGGGGAATTCGGCTTCACCCCTCCACTTT.

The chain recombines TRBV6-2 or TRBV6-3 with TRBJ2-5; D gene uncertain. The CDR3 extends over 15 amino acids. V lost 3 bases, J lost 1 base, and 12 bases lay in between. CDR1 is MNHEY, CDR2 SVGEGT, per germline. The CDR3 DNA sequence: TGTGCCAGCAGTTATCTGTCAGAAATCCAAGAGACCCAGTACTTC. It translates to CASSYLSEIQETQYF.

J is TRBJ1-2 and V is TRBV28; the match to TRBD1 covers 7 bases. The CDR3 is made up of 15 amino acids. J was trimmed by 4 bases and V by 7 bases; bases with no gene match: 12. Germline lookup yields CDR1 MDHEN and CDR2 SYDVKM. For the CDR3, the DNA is TGTGCCAGCATTCAGGGGGGACCTAAGGGCTATGGCTACACCTTC. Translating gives CASIQGGPKGYGYTF.

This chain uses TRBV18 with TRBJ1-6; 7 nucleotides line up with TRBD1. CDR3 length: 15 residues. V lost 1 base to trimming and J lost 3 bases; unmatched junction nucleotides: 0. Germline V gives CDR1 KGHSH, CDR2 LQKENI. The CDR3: CASSPRDSYNSPLHF. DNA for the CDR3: TGTGCCAGCTCACCACGGGACAGCTATAATTCACCCCTCCACTTT.

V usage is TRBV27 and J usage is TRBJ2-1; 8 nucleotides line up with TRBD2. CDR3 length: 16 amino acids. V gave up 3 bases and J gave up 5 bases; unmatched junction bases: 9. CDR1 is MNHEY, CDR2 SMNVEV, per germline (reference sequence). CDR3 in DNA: TGTGCCAGCAGTTTCCTCGGACTAGCTGGCGACAATGAGCAGTTCTTC. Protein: CASSFLGLAGDNEQFF.

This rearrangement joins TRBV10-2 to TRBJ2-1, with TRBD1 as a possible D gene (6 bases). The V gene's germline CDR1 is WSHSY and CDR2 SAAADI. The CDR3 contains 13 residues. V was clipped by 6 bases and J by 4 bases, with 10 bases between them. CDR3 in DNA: TGCGCCAGCAGCGGGACAAGGTACAATGAGCAGTTCTTC. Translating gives CASSGTRYNEQFF.

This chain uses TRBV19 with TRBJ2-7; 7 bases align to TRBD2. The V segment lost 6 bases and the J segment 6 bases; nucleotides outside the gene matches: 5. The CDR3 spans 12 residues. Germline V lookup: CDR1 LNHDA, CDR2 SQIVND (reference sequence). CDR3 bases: TGTGCCAGTAGAAAGGGAGGGGCCGAGCAGTACTTC. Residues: CASRKGGAEQYF. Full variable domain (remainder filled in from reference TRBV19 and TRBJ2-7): DGGITQSPKYLFRKEGQNVTLSCEQNLNHDAMYWYRQDPGQGLRLIYYSQIVNDFQKGDIAEGYSVSREKKESFPLTVTSAQKNPTAFYLCASRKGGAEQYFGPGTRLTVT.

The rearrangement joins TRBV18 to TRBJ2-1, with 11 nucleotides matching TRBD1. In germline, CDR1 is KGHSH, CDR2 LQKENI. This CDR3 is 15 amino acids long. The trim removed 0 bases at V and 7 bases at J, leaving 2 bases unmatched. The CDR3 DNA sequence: TGTGCCAGCTCACCACCCGGACAGGGGGCAAATGAGCAGTTCTTC. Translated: CASSPPGQGANEQFF.

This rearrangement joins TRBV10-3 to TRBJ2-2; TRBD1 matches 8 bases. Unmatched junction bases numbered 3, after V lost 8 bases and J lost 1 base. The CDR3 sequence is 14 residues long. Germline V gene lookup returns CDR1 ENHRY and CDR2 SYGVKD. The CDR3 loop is CAIGGTGNTGELFF. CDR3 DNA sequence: TGTGCCATCGGGGGGACAGGGAACACCGGGGAGCTGTTTTTT.

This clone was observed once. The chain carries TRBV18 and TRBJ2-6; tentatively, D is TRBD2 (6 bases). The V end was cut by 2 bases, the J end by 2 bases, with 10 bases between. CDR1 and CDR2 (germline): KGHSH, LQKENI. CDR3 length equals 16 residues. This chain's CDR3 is CASSPGAGTGANVLTF. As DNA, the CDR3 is TGTGCCAGCTCACCAGGGGCGGGGACTGGGGCCAACGTCCTGACTTTC. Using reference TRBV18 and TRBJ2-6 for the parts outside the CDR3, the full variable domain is NAGVMQNPRHLVRRRGQEARLRCSPMKGHSHVYWYRQLPEEGLKFMVYLQKENIIDESGMPKERFSAEFPKEGPSILRIQQVVRGDSAAYFCASSPGAGTGANVLTFGAGSRLTVL.

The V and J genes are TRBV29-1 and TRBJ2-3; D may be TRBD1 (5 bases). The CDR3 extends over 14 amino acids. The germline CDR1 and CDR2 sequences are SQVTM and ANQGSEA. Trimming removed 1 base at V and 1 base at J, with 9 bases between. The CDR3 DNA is TGCAGCGTTGAAGGGGGCCGAGGCACAGATACGCAGTATTTT. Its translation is CSVEGGRGTDTQYF.

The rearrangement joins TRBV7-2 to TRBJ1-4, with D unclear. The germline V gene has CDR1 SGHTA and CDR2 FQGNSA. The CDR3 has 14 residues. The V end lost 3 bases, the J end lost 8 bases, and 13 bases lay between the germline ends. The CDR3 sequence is CASSFRGTGEKLFF. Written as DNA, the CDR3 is TGTGCCAGCAGCTTCCGGGGAACGGGAGAAAAACTGTTTTTT.

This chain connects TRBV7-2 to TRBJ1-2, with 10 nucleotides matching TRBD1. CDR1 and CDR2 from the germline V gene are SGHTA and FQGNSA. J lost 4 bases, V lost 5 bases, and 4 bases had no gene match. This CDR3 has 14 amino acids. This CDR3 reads CASSGQGVGYGYTF. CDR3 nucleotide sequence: TGTGCCAGCAGCGGACAGGGGGTTGGCTATGGCTACACCTTC.

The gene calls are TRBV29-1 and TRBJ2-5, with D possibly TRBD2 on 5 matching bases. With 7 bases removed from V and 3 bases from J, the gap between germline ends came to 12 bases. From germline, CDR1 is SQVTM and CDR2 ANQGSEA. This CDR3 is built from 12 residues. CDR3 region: CSARRREETQYF. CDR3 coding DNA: TGCAGCGCCCGAAGGCGGGAAGAGACCCAGTACTTC.

For the CDR3, the DNA is TGTGCCAGTAGTATAGGGGGGGGTTGGCAGGAGAACACTGAAGCTTTCTTT. It specifies CASSIGGGWQENTEAFF. The chain has TRBV19 and TRBJ1-1, with D tentatively TRBD1 (5 bases). Germline CDR1 reads LNHDA; CDR2 reads SQIVND (reference sequence). The CDR3 is 17 amino acids. Trimming removed 1 base from V and 1 base from J, with 16 bases in between.

The DNA for the CDR3 is TGTGCCAGCAGCAAGTCCATCGGGGTCGGTTATGGCTACACCTTC. Translated, it gives CASSKSIGVGYGYTF. The V gene is TRBV6-6, the J gene TRBJ1-2, with D unresolved. The length of the CDR3 is 15 residues. The germline V gene encodes CDR1 MNHNY and CDR2 SVGAGI (reference sequence). V gave up 6 bases and J gave up 5 bases, with 19 bases separating them.